This T cell receptor (beta chain) was observed in a study of blood T cell repertoires in COVID-19. For the study at large: COVID-19 samples, acute and convalescent, were from the United States, Italy and Spain.

CDR3 length: 14 amino acids. Sequencing was performed with immunoSEQ multiplex PCR; in TCRdb, only in-frame clones are kept and a portion is missing. The profile shows roughly 79,000 clones, approximately 90% of them singletons. V and J are TRBV21-1 and TRBJ2-3; no check of the table's D call, TRBD2, against the DNA was made. TRBV21-1 constitutes a pseudogene. The clonotype comes from a woman in her forties or fifties with acute or convalescent COVID-19. Sequenced: peripheral blood. The CDR3 nucleotides are TGTGCCAGCAGCAGTAGCGGGAGGGCAGATACGCAGTATTTT. Its translation: CASSSSGRADTQYF.